Listed below are T cell receptor beta chains from one sample, sequenced in a study of human T cells and chemical hapten exposure. One entry per CDR3 protein results from TCRdb running MiXCR on the reads. The sample lists 95,000 to 150,000 distinct CDR3 sequences; about 8.9% were seen once. The sample comprised whole blood. The receptor set was obtained from a human donor in good health. Some clones in this sample may be carry-over from other donors' samples. Both conserved end residues are part of each CDR3. A D gene is named only where the DNA matches it firmly. Clone sizes are given selectively: once, few, many, or a class where the clone is expanded.

cdr3_nt | cdr3_aa | v_call | d_call | clone_size | j_call
TGTGCCACACGACCGGATGACTCTGGAAACACCATATATTTT | CATRPDDSGNTIYF | TRBV10-3 | . | . | TRBJ1-3
TGTGCCAGCATAGTTCAGGGAGGGCCCTACGAGCAGTACTTC | CASIVQGGPYEQYF | TRBV6-1 | TRBD2 | . | TRBJ2-7
TGTGCCAGTAGTATTTCAGTGGATGAGCAGTTCTTC | CASSISVDEQFF | TRBV19 | . | few | TRBJ2-1
TGTGCCAGCAGCTCCCCCCTGGGCGAGCAGTACTTC | CASSSPLGEQYF | TRBV7-9 | . | many | TRBJ2-7
TGTGCCAGCAGTGAACAACAGGCCGCAACTAATGAAAAACTGTTTTTT | CASSEQQAATNEKLFF | TRBV6-1 | . | many | TRBJ1-4
TGTGCCATCAAGCAACAGGCTATGAACACTGAAGCTTTCTTT | CAIKQQAMNTEAFF | TRBV10-3 | . | few | TRBJ1-1
TGCAGCGTTGAGGTTGGGACAGGGGGCAACGAGCAGTACTTC | CSVEVGTGGNEQYF | TRBV29-1 | TRBD1 | many | TRBJ2-7
TGTGCCAGCGGACAAAACTCCTACGAGCAGTACTTC | CASGQNSYEQYF | TRBV27 | . | many | TRBJ2-7
TGTGCCAGCTCACCACCGGGTCCAGCGGAGCGCACAGATACGCAGTATTTT | CASSPPGPAERTDTQYF | TRBV18 | . | . | TRBJ2-3
TGTGCCAGCAGCAAAGCTCGGCAGAGCCTTAATGAAAAACTGTTTTTT | CASSKARQSLNEKLFF | TRBV21-1 | . | many | TRBJ1-4
TGTGCCAGCAGCTTGCGGCAGGGGAACACCGGGGAGCTGTTTTTT | CASSLRQGNTGELFF | TRBV5-5 | . | few | TRBJ2-2
TGTGCCAGCAGCTCAAGGGACAGGCAAGATGAGCAGTTCTTC | CASSSRDRQDEQFF | TRBV11-1 | TRBD1 | many | TRBJ2-1
TGCAGTGCTAGAGATCACCTCCGGGGGATGGGATACGAGCAGTACTTC | CSARDHLRGMGYEQYF | TRBV20-1 | . | many | TRBJ2-7
TGTGCCAGCAGCGCCCGGGACAGGGCGTACAATGAGCAGTTCTTC | CASSARDRAYNEQFF | TRBV7-9 | TRBD1 | few | TRBJ2-1
TGTGCCAGCAGCTTATTCCTCACAGGGGGACCGGACGAGCAGTACTTC | CASSLFLTGGPDEQYF | TRBV7-2 | TRBD1 | . | TRBJ2-7
TGTGCCAGCAGCCCTAAAGGAGGGGGAAGGCACTCCTACGAGCAGTACTTC | CASSPKGGGRHSYEQYF | TRBV7-9 | . | . | TRBJ2-7
TGTGCCAGCAGCTTAGTAACAGGGGGGGGCACTGAAGCTTTCTTT | CASSLVTGGGTEAFF | TRBV11-2 | TRBD1 | . | TRBJ1-1
TGCGCCAGCAGCTTGGACAGGGGGTATAATTCACCCCTCCACTTT | CASSLDRGYNSPLHF | TRBV5-1 | TRBD1 | many | TRBJ1-6
TGTGCCAGCAGCTCTCGCGGGGGGGGTACCGGGGAGCTGTTTTTT | CASSSRGGGTGELFF | TRBV7-2 | TRBD2 | . | TRBJ2-2
TGTGCCAGTATCTCGGACCCTGCATCGAGCAATCAGCCCCAGCATTTT | CASISDPASSNQPQHF | TRBV19 | . | . | TRBJ1-5
TGTGCCAGCAGTTGGGACAGGGTGAACACTGAAGCTTTCTTT | CASSWDRVNTEAFF | TRBV6-2/TRBV6-3 | TRBD1 | few | TRBJ1-1
TGTGCCAGCAGCTTAGCCCAACAGGTGACGTACTATGGCTACACCTTC | CASSLAQQVTYYGYTF | TRBV13 | . | few | TRBJ1-2
TGTGCCAGTAGTCACTCTAGCGGACCCTCCTACGAGCAGTACTTC | CASSHSSGPSYEQYF | TRBV19 | TRBD2 | few | TRBJ2-7
TGTGCCAGCAGCTTCGGGCAGGGGAATTCACCCCTCCACTTT | CASSFGQGNSPLHF | TRBV5-8 | . | many | TRBJ1-6
TGTGCCAGCAGCATCGGCAGTTACAATGAGCAGTTCTTC | CASSIGSYNEQFF | TRBV6-5 | . | . | TRBJ2-1
TGTGCCAGCAGTTTGGGGGGAGGGGGGTCCTACGAGCAGTACTTC | CASSLGGGGSYEQYF | TRBV27 | . | . | TRBJ2-7
TGCGCCAGCAGCCAAGATCTGGGCGGGGGGCCTTACAATGAGCAGTTCTTC | CASSQDLGGGPYNEQFF | TRBV4-3 | TRBD2 | many | TRBJ2-1
TGTGCCAGCAGCTCAGGGGGCGCGGGGGGTGAGCAGTTCTTC | CASSSGGAGGEQFF | TRBV5-6 | . | . | TRBJ2-1
TGCAGCGTGCCGAGCCGGGGAGAGACCCAGTACTTC | CSVPSRGETQYF | TRBV29-1 | . | few | TRBJ2-5
TGTGCCAGCAGTCGCGCAGGGGGCGCTAATGAAAAACTGTTTTTT | CASSRAGGANEKLFF | TRBV5-6 | TRBD1 | many | TRBJ1-4
TGCGCCAGCAGCCAAGCAGACAGGGGGAACACTGAAGCTTTCTTT | CASSQADRGNTEAFF | TRBV4-1 | TRBD1 | many | TRBJ1-1
TGTGCCAGCAGTCAAACCCGACTAGCGGGGGGAGATAATGAGCAGTTCTTC | CASSQTRLAGGDNEQFF | TRBV12-3/TRBV12-4 | TRBD2 | few | TRBJ2-1
TGTGCCAGCAGCTCCCCAGGGGTTGGCGCCGGGGAGCTGTTTTTT | CASSSPGVGAGELFF | TRBV7-9 | . | . | TRBJ2-2
TGCGCCAGCAGCCTGACTAGCGGGAGAGGAGAGACCCAGTACTTC | CASSLTSGRGETQYF | TRBV4-1 | TRBD2 | many | TRBJ2-5
TGTGCCAGCAGCCCGGACCCCCATAATAGGGAGCAGTACTTC | CASSPDPHNREQYF | TRBV27 | . | . | TRBJ2-7
TGTGCCAGCCAGGACGGCGGAGGCTACACCTTC | CASQDGGGYTF | TRBV7-9 | . | many | TRBJ1-2
TGTGCCAGCAGTCAGGGGGACTCTGGGGCCAACGTCCTGACTTTC | CASSQGDSGANVLTF | TRBV6-1 | TRBD1 | many | TRBJ2-6
TGTGCCAGCAGCCAAGGTCCCACCTACCAAGAGACCCAGTACTTC | CASSQGPTYQETQYF | TRBV3-1 | . | few | TRBJ2-5
TGTGCCAGCAGCCAAGATCTCGTGACAGAGACCCAGTACTTC | CASSQDLVTETQYF | TRBV3-1 | . | many | TRBJ2-5
TGTGCCAGCAGTGAGGGCAGGGGTGGATTCGAGACCCAGTACTTC | CASSEGRGGFETQYF | TRBV2 | . | . | TRBJ2-5
TGTGCCAGCAGCCCTAGTTACGGAAACACAGATACGCAGTATTTT | CASSPSYGNTDTQYF | TRBV7-2 | . | . | TRBJ2-3
TGTGCCAGCAGCCCCCGGACGGGGAATCAGCCCCAGCATTTT | CASSPRTGNQPQHF | TRBV5-8 | . | many | TRBJ1-5
TGCAGCGTTGAAGGCCCAGGAAGCACCTACGAGCAGTACTTC | CSVEGPGSTYEQYF | TRBV29-1 | . | few | TRBJ2-7
TGTGCCAGCAGTTACTCCCCCGGGAACCTCTGGGAGCAGTACTTC | CASSYSPGNLWEQYF | TRBV6-2/TRBV6-3 | . | few | TRBJ2-7
TGTGCCAGCAGCTTGGTCGGTGACTACGAGCAGTACTTC | CASSLVGDYEQYF | TRBV5-4 | . | once | TRBJ2-7
TGTGCCAGCAGCTTGGACCGAGGGGCTTATAATCAGCCCCAGCATTTT | CASSLDRGAYNQPQHF | TRBV5-4 | . | . | TRBJ1-5
TGTGCCAGCAGCCCGGACCGAAGGGCGAGGGAGCAGTACTTC | CASSPDRRAREQYF | TRBV7-8 | . | . | TRBJ2-7
TGCGCCAGCAGCCACCGACTAGCGAGCACAGATACGCAGTATTTT | CASSHRLASTDTQYF | TRBV4-1 | TRBD2 | few | TRBJ2-3